This T cell receptor (beta chain) was recorded in a study of T cells in tuberculosis. General study points: The TCR-beta difference was not significant; alpha differences partly reflected length. Selection depended on which cryopreserved specimens were available.

The count of this clone is one. What it binds is not known. The data were produced by immunoSEQ multiplex PCR, yet TCRdb's version contains in-frame clones alone and is incomplete. The data hold 20,000 to 25,000 clones, with approximately 90% observed a single time. On average approximately 100,000 T cells per donor were immunosequenced. Germline lookup yields CDR1 SGHAT and CDR2 FQNNGV. Trimming at V came to 4 bases and at J to 0 bases, leaving 7 bases not matched to a gene. The CDR3 spans 17 residues. This receptor was taken from a donor aged 10-35 years with latent tuberculosis or without tuberculosis infection. V and J are TRBV11-2 and TRBJ1-4, with 8 bases lining up with TRBD1. Sequencing used PBMCs. CDR3 bases: TGTGCCAGCAGCTCCAGGACAGGGCCCGCAACTAATGAAAAACTGTTTTTT. Translated: CASSSRTGPATNEKLFF.